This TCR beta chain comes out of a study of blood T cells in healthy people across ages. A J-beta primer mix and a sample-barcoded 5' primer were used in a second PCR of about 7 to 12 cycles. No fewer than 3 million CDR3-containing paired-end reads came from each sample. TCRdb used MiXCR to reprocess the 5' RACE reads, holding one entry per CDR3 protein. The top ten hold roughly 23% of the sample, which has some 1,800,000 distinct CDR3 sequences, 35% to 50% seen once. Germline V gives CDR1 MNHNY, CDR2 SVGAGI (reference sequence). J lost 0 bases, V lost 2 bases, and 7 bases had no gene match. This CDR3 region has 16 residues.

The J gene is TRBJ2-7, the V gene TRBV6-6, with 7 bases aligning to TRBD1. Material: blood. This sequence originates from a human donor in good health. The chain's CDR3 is CASSYETGPISYEQYF. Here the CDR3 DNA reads TGTGCCAGCAGTTACGAGACAGGGCCCATCTCCTACGAGCAGTACTTC.